The sequence of this T cell receptor beta chain was determined in a study of cytomegalovirus exposure and HLA in healthy donors. Each donor's status was that of a healthy bone marrow donor. Regarding this clone: Antigen unknown.

The PCR contained 60 Vbeta and 13 Jbeta primers. Produced via immunoSEQ multiplex PCR; TCRdb's table is partial and in-frame only. This sample carries roughly 120,000 clones, 74% of them seen once, and the ten largest clones take approximately 4.4%. General study points: A later analysis reportedly found that, within productive TCRs, an Asian-associated ancestry cluster had fewer N-insertions than the mean observed across the roughly 690 donors.

This CDR3 has 15 amino acids. V gave up 3 bases and J gave up 2 bases, with 13 bases separating them. Per germline, CDR1 SEHNR and CDR2 FQNEAQ (reference sequence). The rearrangement joins TRBV7-9 to TRBJ2-5, with D perhaps TRBD2 (5 bases). The specimen was PBMCs. The receptor comes from a man aged 25 to 40 in good health and CMV-seropositive. The CDR3 is CASSFGQRGQETQYF. Written as DNA, the CDR3 is TGTGCCAGCAGCTTCGGGCAACGGGGTCAAGAGACCCAGTACTTC.